The entry below describes one T cell receptor beta chain. Antigen unknown. V was clipped by 4 bases and J by 7 bases; unmatched bases: 9. The CDR3 extends over 16 amino acids. Germline V gene data show CDR1 as SGHTS and CDR2 as YDEGEE. PCR primers comprised 60 Vbeta and 13 Jbeta primers. TCRdb's table, derived via immunoSEQ multiplex PCR, lists solely in-frame clones and lacks some. Among 140,000 or so clones listed, roughly three quarters were seen once. The data were obtained in a study of cytomegalovirus exposure and HLA in healthy donors. General study results and limits: With further analysis later on, most CMV-associated TCR beta chains appeared HLA-restricted. In a later analysis, an Asian-associated ancestry cluster reportedly showed fewer N-insertions than the approximately 640-donor mean. Sequencing likely caused a cluster of highly shared sequence variants.

The chain joins TRBV5-8 to TRBJ1-6; 9 bases match TRBD1. The sample comprised PBMCs. The TCR comes from a man aged 60 to 75 in good health and CMV-seronegative. The CDR3 spells CASSLDRGTGNSPLHF. In nucleotides, the CDR3 is TGTGCCAGCAGCCTTGACAGGGGGACTGGCAATTCACCCCTCCACTTT.